This TCR beta chain was captured by sequencing in a study of a mutant IDH1 vaccine in newly diagnosed glioma. Study overall: Onset of vaccination occurred 4-6 weeks following radiotherapy alone, or with temozolomide cycles. Patients got radiotherapy, temozolomide, or both beforehand, and most got both.

Losses at the gene ends were 4 bases for V and 0 bases for J; bases not matched to a gene: 4. From germline, CDR1 is MDHEN and CDR2 SYDVKM. This CDR3 region has 16 residues. Broader study findings: Changes to the top peripheral T cell clonotypes appeared unrelated to pseudoprogression.

Details on this clone: Its specificity is not known.

Time point denoted: week 5, during vaccination. The investigators gave 300 ug of mutant IDH1 20-mer peptide in each vaccine dose, together with topical imiquimod. Every donor had a new WHO grade 3 or 4 astrocytoma that was IDH1-mutant, with loss of nuclear ATRX. Measured with immunoSEQ multiplex PCR; TCRdb has only the in-frame clones, and not every one. Among under 95,000 clones listed, 91% were seen once. V usage is TRBV28 and J usage is TRBJ2-1; 9 bases are shared with TRBD2. The TCR comes from a woman aged 45-59 years with glioma. Sequenced material: PBMCs, taken from a glioma patient whose treatment included an IDH1 peptide vaccine. The CDR3 region is CASSSPAGGSYNEQFF. CDR3 DNA sequence: TGTGCCAGCAGTTCCCCAGCGGGGGGCTCCTACAATGAGCAGTTCTTC.